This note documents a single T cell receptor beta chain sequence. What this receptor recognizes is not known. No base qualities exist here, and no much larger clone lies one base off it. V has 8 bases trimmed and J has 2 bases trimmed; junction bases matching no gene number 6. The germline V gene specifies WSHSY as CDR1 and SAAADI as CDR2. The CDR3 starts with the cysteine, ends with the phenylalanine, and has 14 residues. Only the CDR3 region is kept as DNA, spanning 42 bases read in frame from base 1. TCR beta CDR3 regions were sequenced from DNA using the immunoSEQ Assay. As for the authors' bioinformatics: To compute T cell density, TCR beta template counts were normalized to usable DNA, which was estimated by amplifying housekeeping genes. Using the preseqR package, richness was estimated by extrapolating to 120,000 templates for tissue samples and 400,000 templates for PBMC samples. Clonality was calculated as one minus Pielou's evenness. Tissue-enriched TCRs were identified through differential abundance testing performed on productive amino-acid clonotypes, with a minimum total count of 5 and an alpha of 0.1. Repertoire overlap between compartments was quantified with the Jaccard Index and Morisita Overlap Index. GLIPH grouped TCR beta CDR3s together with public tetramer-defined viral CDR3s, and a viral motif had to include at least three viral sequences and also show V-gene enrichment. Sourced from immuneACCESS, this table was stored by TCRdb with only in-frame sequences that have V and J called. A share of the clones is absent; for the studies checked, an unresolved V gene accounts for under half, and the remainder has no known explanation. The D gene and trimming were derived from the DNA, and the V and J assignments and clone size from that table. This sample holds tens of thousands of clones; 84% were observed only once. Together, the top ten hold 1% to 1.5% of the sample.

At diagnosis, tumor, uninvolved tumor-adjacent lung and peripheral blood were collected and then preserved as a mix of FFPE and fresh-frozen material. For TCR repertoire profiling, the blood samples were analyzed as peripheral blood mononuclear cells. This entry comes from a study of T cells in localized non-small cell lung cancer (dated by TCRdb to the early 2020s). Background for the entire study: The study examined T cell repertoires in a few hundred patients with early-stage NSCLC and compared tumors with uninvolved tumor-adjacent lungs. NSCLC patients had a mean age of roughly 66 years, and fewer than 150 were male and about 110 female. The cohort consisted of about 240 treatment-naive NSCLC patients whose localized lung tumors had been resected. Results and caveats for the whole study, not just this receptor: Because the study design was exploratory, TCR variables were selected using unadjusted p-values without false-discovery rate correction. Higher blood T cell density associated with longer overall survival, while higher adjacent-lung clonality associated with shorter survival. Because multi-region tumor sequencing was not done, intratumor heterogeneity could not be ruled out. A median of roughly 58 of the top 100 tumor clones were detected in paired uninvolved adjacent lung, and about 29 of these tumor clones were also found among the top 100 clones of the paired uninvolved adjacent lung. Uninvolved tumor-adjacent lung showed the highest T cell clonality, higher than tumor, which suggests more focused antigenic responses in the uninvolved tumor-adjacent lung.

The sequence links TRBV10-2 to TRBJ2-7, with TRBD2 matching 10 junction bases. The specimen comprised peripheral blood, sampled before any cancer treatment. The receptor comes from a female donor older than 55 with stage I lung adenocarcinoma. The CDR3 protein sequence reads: CASVGLAAPYEQYF. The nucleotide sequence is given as TGCGCCAGCGTCGGACTAGCGGCCCCCTACGAGCAGTACTTC.